Below, 17 T cell receptor beta chains from the same sample are listed, as sequenced in a study of cytomegalovirus exposure and HLA in healthy donors. 13 Jbeta primers and 60 Vbeta primers were used for the PCR. Clones were read by immunoSEQ multiplex PCR, and TCRdb kept only the in-frame ones, dropping some. Among 150,000 or so clones listed, roughly 66% were seen once. Sequencing used PBMCs. These receptor sequences come from a woman aged 18-29 years in good health and CMV-seronegative.

In this sample, this clone turned up a few times. The chain employs TRBV11-1 and TRBJ1-1; possibly TRBD1 for D (6 bases). CDR1 SGHAT and CDR2 FQDESV come from the germline V gene (reference sequence). V was cut by 5 bases and J by 0 bases, with 13 bases left in between. The length of the CDR3 is 15 residues. The CDR3 DNA sequence: TGTGCCAGCAGCGGACAGTTATACTTGAACACTGAAGCTTTCTTT. Encoded protein: CASSGQLYLNTEAFF.

The V call is TRBV18, the J call TRBJ1-3; a possible D gene is TRBD1 (5 bases). This CDR3 spans 15 amino acids. The V end was cut by 6 bases, the J end by 0 bases, with 12 bases between. In germline, CDR1 is KGHSH, CDR2 LQKENI. The CDR3 spells CASSPQGRSGNTIYF. The CDR3 region has the DNA TGTGCCAGCTCTCCCCAGGGCCGCTCTGGAAACACCATATATTTT. Full variable domain (remainder filled in from reference TRBV18 and TRBJ1-3): NAGVMQNPRHLVRRRGQEARLRCSPMKGHSHVYWYRQLPEEGLKFMVYLQKENIIDESGMPKERFSAEFPKEGPSILRIQQVVRGDSAAYFCASSPQGRSGNTIYFGEGSWLTVV.

This clone was counted once. The rearrangement links TRBV5-1 to TRBJ2-3, with TRBD2 as a possible D gene (6 bases). V was cut by 4 bases and J by 2 bases, with 20 bases left in between. The CDR3 runs 17 residues. The germline V gene has CDR1 SGHRS and CDR2 YFSETQ. CDR3 amino acids: CASSRQLNSGDTDTQYF. CDR3 sequence (DNA): TGCGCCAGCAGCCGACAACTTAATAGCGGTGACACAGATACGCAGTATTTT.

The chain couples TRBV6-1 to TRBJ1-2; no reliable D call. Trimming removed 1 base from V and 8 bases from J, with 14 bases in between. The CDR3 consists of 14 residues. Germline V gene lookup returns CDR1 MNHNS and CDR2 SASEGT. CDR3 sequence: CASSEVGGLPGYTF. The CDR3 DNA follows: TGTGCCAGCAGTGAAGTTGGCGGACTCCCGGGCTACACCTTC.

V and J are TRBV6-5 and TRBJ2-2; D is perhaps TRBD1 (6 bases). Germline CDR1 reads MNHEY; CDR2 reads SVGAGI. V lost 5 bases and J lost 8, with 15 bases in between. This CDR3 region has 14 residues. As DNA, the CDR3 is TGTGCCAGCAGTAGCCAACAGGGCGGGGGGGAGCTGTTTTTT. Translating gives CASSSQQGGGELFF.

CDR3 sequence (DNA): TGTGCCAGCAGTCCCTCTAGCGGGGGGGCCCTAGAGACCCAGTACTTC. Amino acids: CASSPSSGGALETQYF. The rearrangement uses TRBV27 and TRBJ2-5; TRBD2 aligns across 12 bases. The CDR3 has 16 residues. Losses at the gene ends were 5 bases for V and 4 bases for J; bases not matched to a gene: 8. Per the germline V gene, CDR1 is MNHEY and CDR2 is SMNVEV (reference sequence).

This clone was seen a handful of times. The CDR3, as DNA: TGTGCCAGCAGCTCCCTCCCGGGGGAAGAGACCCAGTACTTC. Encoded protein: CASSSLPGEETQYF. The chain joins TRBV28 to TRBJ2-5; possibly TRBD2 for D (6 bases). Germline V gene sequence: CDR1 MDHEN, CDR2 SYDVKM. V was trimmed by 6 bases and J by 3 bases, leaving 14 bases between them. The CDR3 has 14 residues.

The rearrangement uses TRBV7-3 and TRBJ1-2, with 8 nucleotides matching TRBD1. The CDR3 is 13 amino acids. CDR1 and CDR2 from the germline V gene are SGHTA and FQGTGA. The V and J ends lost 5 bases and 8 bases, in that order; junction bases with no gene match: 7. Written as DNA, the CDR3 is TGTGCCAGCAGCGATCGACAGGGGATGGGCTACACCTTC. Amino acids: CASSDRQGMGYTF.

The J gene is TRBJ1-2, the V gene TRBV27, with D possibly TRBD1 on 6 matching bases. The length of the CDR3 is 16 residues. V lost 3 bases and J 2 bases, leaving 16 bases between the germline ends. Germline V CDR1 and CDR2: MNHEY, SMNVEV (reference sequence). The CDR3 is CASSLGASGGNYGYTF. Here the CDR3 DNA reads TGTGCCAGCAGTTTGGGGGCCTCGGGGGGGAACTATGGCTACACCTTC.

The rearrangement uses TRBV5-6 and TRBJ1-1; maybe TRBD1 (5 bases). V lost 0 bases to trimming and J lost 3 bases, with 9 bases between them. The CDR3 sequence is 14 residues long. Looked up from germline, CDR1 is SGHDT and CDR2 is YYEEEE. Here the CDR3 reads CASSLVDRYTEAFF. The CDR3 DNA follows: TGTGCCAGCAGCTTGGTTGACAGATACACTGAAGCTTTCTTT.

This chain uses TRBV11-3 with TRBJ2-3; the match to TRBD1 covers 9 bases. With 5 bases clipped from V and 5 bases from J, the junction kept 8 bases outside the gene matches. From germline, CDR1 is SGHNT and CDR2 YENEEA. CDR3 length equals 15 residues. The CDR3 protein is CASSGPGQGGDTQYF. In DNA form, the CDR3 reads TGTGCCAGCAGCGGCCCGGGACAGGGAGGAGATACGCAGTATTTT.

The chain carries TRBV11-2 and TRBJ2-7; TRBD1 matches 10 bases. CDR1 and CDR2 from the germline V gene are SGHAT and FQNNGV. The CDR3 is 14 residues long. After removal of 4 bases from V and 2 bases from J, the junction contained 2 bases not matched to a gene. This CDR3 reads CASSWDRGAYEQYV. In DNA, the CDR3 is TGTGCCAGCAGCTGGGACAGGGGAGCCTACGAGCAGTACGTC.

The chain uses TRBV4-1 and TRBJ1-1, with TRBD1 as a possible D gene (5 bases). V lost 8 bases to trimming and J lost 12 bases, with 19 bases between them. Per the germline V gene, CDR1 is MGHRA and CDR2 is YSYEKL. The CDR3 is 12 residues long. This CDR3 is CASGPQTGPSFF. Here the CDR3 DNA reads TGCGCCAGCGGGCCGCAAACAGGTCCATCTTTCTTT.

This chain links TRBV7-9 with TRBJ2-3, with a weak D call TRBD1 (5 bases). Germline V gives CDR1 SEHNR, CDR2 FQNEAQ (reference sequence). Trimming pared 5 bases from V and 10 bases from J, leaving 13 bases between. The CDR3 loop spans 12 amino acids. The CDR3: CASSQQGFAQYF. The CDR3 region has the DNA TGTGCCAGCAGCCAGCAGGGATTTGCGCAGTATTTT.

The chain carries TRBV5-8 and TRBJ1-6; 9 bases are shared with TRBD1. There are 14 residues in the CDR3. Germline V gene lookup returns CDR1 SGHTS and CDR2 YDEGEE. Unmatched junction bases numbered 9, after V lost 10 bases and J lost 7 bases. CDR3 bases: TGTGCCCTCGAGCTCGGACAGGGGAATTCACCCCTCCACTTT. The encoded protein is CALELGQGNSPLHF.

The chain links TRBV30 to TRBJ1-2; 11 bases are a match to TRBD1. The CDR3 covers 12 residues. V shed 5 bases, J shed 10 bases, and the junction held 6 bases outside the gene matches. In germline, CDR1 is GTSNPN, CDR2 SVGIG (reference sequence). This CDR3 is CAWAGTGGDYTF. The CDR3, as DNA: TGTGCCTGGGCCGGGACAGGGGGTGACTACACCTTC.

This clone came up once. The CDR3 nucleotides are TGTGCCAGCAGCTTAGCGGCGGGGGCCCGGTTAGGATCACCCCTCCACTTT. As protein: CASSLAAGARLGSPLHF. The chain uses TRBV11-1 and TRBJ1-6, with D perhaps TRBD1 (6 bases). The CDR3 covers 17 residues. From germline, CDR1 is SGHAT and CDR2 FQDESV (reference sequence). V was trimmed by 0 bases and J by 10 bases, leaving 19 bases between them.